This T cell receptor (beta chain) appears in the sequencing data of a study of tumor-infiltrating lymphocytes in primary liver carcinoma. At the level of the study: Participating patients were men and women between 30 and 69 years old. The tumors ranged from about 4.2 to 10 cm across and fell within stage T1-T3 N0M0. Study-wide findings and caveats: Compared with blood, tumor repertoires held significantly more in their top 250 clones.

Of note for this clonotype: Its antigen is still unknown.

Priming with a constant-region primer yielded TCR beta cDNA from 450 to 600 ng total RNA. Modified slightly, ARM-PCR produced TCR beta libraries over three nested multiplex PCR rounds. Rounds one and two of PCR, each of 10 to 11 cycles, were primed with TRBV1-TRBV30 forward primers and a C-beta reverse primer. TCRdb called the multiplex PCR reads again in MiXCR, with one record for every CDR3 protein. The sample holds under 110,000 distinct CDR3 sequences, 65% to 75% seen once. V gave up 1 base and J gave up 3 bases; unmatched junction bases: 6. This CDR3 has 16 amino acids. The germline V gene encodes CDR1 DFQATT and CDR2 SNEGSKA (reference sequence). From around 18-30 mg of unsorted bulk tissue, DNA and RNA were co-extracted together. Surgical resection was used to treat these primary liver carcinoma patients.

The sequence was obtained from a woman in her fifties or sixties with primary liver carcinoma and hepatitis B virus infection. The chain recombines TRBV20-1 with TRBJ2-1; 10 nucleotides align to TRBD2. Sequencing was performed on liver tumor tissue from sampling region 2. Subset of the sample: tumor region T2, inferior pole. The CDR3 loop is CSARGSAGGYYNEQFF. CDR3 DNA: TGCAGTGCTAGAGGGTCAGCGGGAGGGTACTACAATGAGCAGTTCTTC.